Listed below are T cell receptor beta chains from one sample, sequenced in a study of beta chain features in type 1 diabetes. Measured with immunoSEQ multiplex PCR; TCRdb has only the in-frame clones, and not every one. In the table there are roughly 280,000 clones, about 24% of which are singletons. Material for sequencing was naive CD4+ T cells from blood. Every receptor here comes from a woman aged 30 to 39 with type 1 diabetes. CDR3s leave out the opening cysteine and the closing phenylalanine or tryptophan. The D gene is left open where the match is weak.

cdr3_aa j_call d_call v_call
ASSQESGGRQPQH TRBJ1-5 TRBD1 TRBV4-2
SGGTTDTQY TRBJ2-3 NA TRBV29-1
ASSHGTGVDEQF TRBJ2-1 TRBD1 TRBV5-1
ASRSAGTQY TRBJ2-3 NA TRBV7-2
ATSRDRVQPQH TRBJ1-5 TRBD1 TRBV15
ASSLTGQGSGYT TRBJ1-2 TRBD1 TRBV7-2
SVRGNTEAF TRBJ1-1 NA TRBV20-1
ASSHRGLAY TRBJ2-7 NA TRBV4-1
ASRGGTGNSGYT TRBJ1-2 TRBD1 TRBV4-1
ASSLEKRSVGDQY TRBJ2-5 NA TRBV28
AWSVYEYEQY TRBJ2-7 NA TRBV30